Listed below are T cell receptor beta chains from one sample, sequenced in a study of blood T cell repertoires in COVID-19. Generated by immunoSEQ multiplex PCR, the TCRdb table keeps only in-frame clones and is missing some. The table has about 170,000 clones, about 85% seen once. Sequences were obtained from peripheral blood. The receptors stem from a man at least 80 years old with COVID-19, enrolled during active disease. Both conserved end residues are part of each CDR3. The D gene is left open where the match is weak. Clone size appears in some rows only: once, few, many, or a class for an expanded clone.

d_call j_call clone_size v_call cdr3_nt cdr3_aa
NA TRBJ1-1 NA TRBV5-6 TGTGCCAGCAGACGCGGACCCGGGGTTAACACTGAAGCTTTCTTT CASRRGPGVNTEAFF
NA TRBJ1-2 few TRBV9 TGTGCCAGCAGCGGAAGGGCAGGGTCTATGGTTTACACCTTC CASSGRAGSMVYTF
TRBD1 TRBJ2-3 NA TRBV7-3 TGTGCCAGCAGCTCCCCGACAGGGGCCGATAGCACAGATACGCAGTATTTT CASSSPTGADSTDTQYF
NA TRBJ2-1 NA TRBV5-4 TGTGCCAGCAGTCGGGGGTCGAACAATGAGCAGTTCTTC CASSRGSNNEQFF
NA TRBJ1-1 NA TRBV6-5 TGTGCCAGCAGTTACTTGCGGGGGGGGTCCACTGAAGCTTTCTTT CASSYLRGGSTEAFF
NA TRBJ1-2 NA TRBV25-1 TGTGCCAGCAGCCCGGGATATAACAGCCCCACCTTC CASSPGYNSPTF
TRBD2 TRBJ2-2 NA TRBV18 TGTGCCAGCTCATCCGGGACTAGCTCTTTCGGGGAGCTGTTTTTT CASSSGTSSFGELFF
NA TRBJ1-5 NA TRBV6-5 TGTGCCAGCAGTTCACAGGGTAAGGGCCAGCCCCAGCATTTT CASSSQGKGQPQHF
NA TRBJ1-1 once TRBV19 TGTGCCAGTAGTGTGAAAGGGAGGAACACTGAAGCTTTCTTT CASSVKGRNTEAFF
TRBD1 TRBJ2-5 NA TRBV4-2 TGTGCCAGCAGCCCAACAGGGGGCCGGGAGACCCAGTACTTC CASSPTGGRETQYF
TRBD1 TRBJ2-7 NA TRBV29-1 TGCAGCGTTGAGGGACAGGGCCCACTCGAGCAGTACTTC CSVEGQGPLEQYF
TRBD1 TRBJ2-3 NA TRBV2 TGTGCCAGCATGTTACAGGGGGTTTCCGATACGCAGTATTTT CASMLQGVSDTQYF
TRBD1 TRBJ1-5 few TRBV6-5 TGTGCCAGCAGTTCTGGGACAGTGAGCAATCAGCCCCAGCATTTT CASSSGTVSNQPQHF
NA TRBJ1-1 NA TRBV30 TGTGCCTGGAGGATGTACGGGGCTGAAGCTTTCTTT CAWRMYGAEAFF
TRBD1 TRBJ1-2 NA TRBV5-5 TGTGCCAGCACCCTACAGGGGCTTGAGGGCTACACCTTC CASTLQGLEGYTF
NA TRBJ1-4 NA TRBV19 TGTGCCAGTAGTATCCGGACAACAACTAATGAAAAACTGTTTTTT CASSIRTTTNEKLFF
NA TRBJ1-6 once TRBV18 TGTGCCAGCTCACCACGGGGAGGAGATAATTCACCCCTCCACTTT CASSPRGGDNSPLHF
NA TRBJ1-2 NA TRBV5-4 TGTGCCAGCCGTGCGCACACAGGGCTGGATGGCTACACCTTC CASRAHTGLDGYTF
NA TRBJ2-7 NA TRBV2 TGTGCCAGCAGTCAGACAGGGAGGCGGGAGCAGTACTTC CASSQTGRREQYF
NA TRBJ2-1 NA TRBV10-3 TGTGCCATCAGTGAAGGGGACATCTCCTACAATGAGCAGTTCTTC CAISEGDISYNEQFF
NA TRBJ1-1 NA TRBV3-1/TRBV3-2 TGTGCCAGCAGCCTCGGACAGAACACTGAAGCTTTCTTT CASSLGQNTEAFF
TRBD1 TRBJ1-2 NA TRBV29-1 TGCAGCGTTGAGCAGGGGGATCGCTATGGCTACACCTTC CSVEQGDRYGYTF
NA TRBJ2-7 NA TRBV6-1 TGTGCCAGCAGTGAGGGGAGCTACGAGCAGTACTTC CASSEGSYEQYF
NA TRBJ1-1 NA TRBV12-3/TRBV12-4 TGTGCCAGCAGTCAAACAGGTTACACTGAAGCTTTCTTT CASSQTGYTEAFF
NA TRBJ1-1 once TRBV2 TGTGCCAGCAGTGGTGACAGAAACACTGAAGCTTTCTTT CASSGDRNTEAFF
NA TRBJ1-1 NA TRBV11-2 TGTGCCAGCAGCCTCAGGGAAAACACTGAAGCTTTCTTT CASSLRENTEAFF
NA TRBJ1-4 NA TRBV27 TGTGCCAGCAGATCGAGGGTCGCTAATGAAAAACTGTTTTTT CASRSRVANEKLFF
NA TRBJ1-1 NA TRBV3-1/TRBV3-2 TGTGCCAGCAGCCAAGGCCAGGGGTACACTGAAGCTTTCTTT CASSQGQGYTEAFF
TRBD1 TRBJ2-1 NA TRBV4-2 TGTGCCAGCAGCCAAGAAGCCGGGACAGGCTTAAATGAGCAGTTCTTC CASSQEAGTGLNEQFF